These T cell receptor beta chains were read from a single sample in a study of T cells in Graves' hyperthyroidism and ophthalmopathy. One entry per CDR3 protein results from TCRdb running MiXCR on the multiplex PCR reads. This table has a few hundred thousand distinct CDR3 sequences, around 15% appearing once. The specimen sequenced was blood. The receptors derive from a woman aged 30 to 39 with Graves' ophthalmopathy. Both conserved end residues are part of each CDR3. D genes are given only for firm matches. Clone size is not always given. Where it is, it says once, few, many or a class for expanded clones.

TRBV6-1	.	TRBD1	TRBJ1-1	TGTGCCAGCAAACCTACCAGGGGGCGACGGAACACTGAAGCTTTCTTT	CASKPTRGRRNTEAFF
TRBV7-9	many	TRBD1	TRBJ1-5	TGTGCCAGCAGCCGACAGGGGGCGGGACAGCCCCAGCATTTT	CASSRQGAGQPQHF
TRBV28	many	TRBD2	TRBJ2-2	TGTGCCAGCAGTTTATGGGGGAGGGTGGATCCCGGGGAGCTGTTTTTT	CASSLWGRVDPGELFF
TRBV27	.	.	TRBJ1-2	TGTGCCAGCAGTTTAGAAGGCAGGGGAGGAGGCTACACCTTC	CASSLEGRGGGYTF
TRBV6-1	few	.	TRBJ2-2	TGTGCCAGCAGGGAAGGACAGATAACGACCGGGGAGCTGTTTTTT	CASREGQITTGELFF
TRBV10-3	.	.	TRBJ1-2	TGTGCCATCAGTGAAGGAAATTCGTATGGCTACACCTTC	CAISEGNSYGYTF
TRBV18	many	.	TRBJ1-1	TGTGCCAGCTCACAACTTGTTAGTATGGACACTGAAGCTTTCTTT	CASSQLVSMDTEAFF
TRBV28	.	.	TRBJ1-1	TGTGCCAGCAGTTTTGTGTTTTTCGACACTGAAGCTTTCTTT	CASSFVFFDTEAFF
TRBV28	many	.	TRBJ1-2	TGTGCCAGCACCCCCAAAGACTATGGCTACACCTTC	CASTPKDYGYTF
TRBV11-2	many	.	TRBJ2-3	TGTGCCAGCAGCTCCCCGGTAGAACAGGGTGGCTCTACGCAGTATTTT	CASSSPVEQGGSTQYF
TRBV27	many	.	TRBJ2-1	TGTGCCAGCAGTTTAGGTCTACGGCAGTTCTTC	CASSLGLRQFF
TRBV11-3	many	TRBD2	TRBJ2-1	TGTGCCAGCAGCTTAGTGGACGGGGGGGCCAAGAATGAGCAGTTCTTC	CASSLVDGGAKNEQFF
TRBV11-3	many	TRBD1	TRBJ2-1	TGTGCCAGCAGCCAACGGACAGGTGGCTACAATGAGCAGTTCTTC	CASSQRTGGYNEQFF
TRBV30	many	.	TRBJ1-6	TGTGCCTGGCGCTTGAGCTCCTATAATTCACCCCTCCACTTT	CAWRLSSYNSPLHF
TRBV5-6	many	.	TRBJ1-1	TGTGCCAGCAGCTTGGTAGAGGGAGAACTTGAAGCTTTCTTT	CASSLVEGELEAFF
TRBV3-1	many	.	TRBJ2-1	TGTGCCAGCAGCTTCAGCCCGGACGTCTATGAGCAGTTCTTC	CASSFSPDVYEQFF
TRBV7-3	many	TRBD1	TRBJ1-2	TGTGCCAGCAGCTTACGGCAGGGGGATGGCTACACCTTC	CASSLRQGDGYTF
TRBV5-1	.	TRBD1	TRBJ2-7	TGCGCCAGCAGCTTAAAGGGGGCGCCGAGCTATTACGAGCAGTACTTC	CASSLKGAPSYYEQYF
TRBV11-3	many	TRBD2	TRBJ2-1	TGTGCCAGCAGCTTAGATCATCGGGGGATGACCGGACTAGCGGGGGGCCAGCAGTTCTTC	CASSLDHRGMTGLAGGQQFF
TRBV7-3	few	TRBD1	TRBJ2-1	TGTGCCAGCAGCTCAGGGGGAACCTACAATGAGCAGTTCTTC	CASSSGGTYNEQFF
TRBV3-1	.	.	TRBJ2-1	TGTGCCAGCAGCCCAAGCCTGGACTGGTACAATGAGCAGTTCTTC	CASSPSLDWYNEQFF
TRBV5-6	few	.	TRBJ2-7	TGTGCCAGCACCCGCCGGAACGAGCAGTACTTC	CASTRRNEQYF
TRBV2	many	TRBD1	TRBJ2-5	TGTGCCAGTACCCCTAGGGGGCTGTGGGAGACCCAGTACTTC	CASTPRGLWETQYF
TRBV2	many	.	TRBJ1-5	TGTGCCAGCAGTGATAAGGTTAGACCCCAGCATTTT	CASSDKVRPQHF
TRBV28	many	.	TRBJ1-6	TGTGCCAGCAGTTTCAGGGATGTTTCACCCCTCCACTTT	CASSFRDVSPLHF
TRBV11-2	many	TRBD1	TRBJ1-4	TGTGCCAGCAGCTTAGCGGGACAGGGGAAACTGTTTTTT	CASSLAGQGKLFF
TRBV3-1	many	.	TRBJ2-1	TGTGCCAGCAGCCCCCAGACAGGAGACAATGAGCAGTTCTTC	CASSPQTGDNEQFF
TRBV29-1	few	TRBD2	TRBJ2-1	TGCAGCGCCGCGGGACTAGGAGGTGAGCAGTTCTTC	CSAAGLGGEQFF
TRBV19	.	.	TRBJ1-6	TGTGCCAGTAGTATACTTCGTGGCAGTTATTCACCCCTCCACTTT	CASSILRGSYSPLHF
TRBV12-3/TRBV12-4	many	TRBD1	TRBJ1-2	TGTGCCAGCAGGACCAGGGGGCCGGGGGGCTACACCTTC	CASRTRGPGGYTF
TRBV28	.	.	TRBJ2-2	TGTGCCAGCAGTTTTAACAGGGCCGGGGAGCTGTTTTTT	CASSFNRAGELFF
TRBV9	many	.	TRBJ1-1	TGTGCCAGCAGCGTAGTGGGGGGAATGGTAACTGAAGCTTTCTTT	CASSVVGGMVTEAFF
TRBV28	many	TRBD2	TRBJ2-1	TGTGCCAGCAGTTTATTTGGCGGGGGGAGCTCCTACAATGAGCAGTTCTTC	CASSLFGGGSSYNEQFF
TRBV6-1	many	.	TRBJ1-2	TGTGCCAGCAGTTTCTGGGGAGATGGCTACACCTTC	CASSFWGDGYTF
TRBV12-3/TRBV12-4	many	.	TRBJ2-2	TGTGCCAGCAACCTACCAATGGCGAACACCGGGGAGCTGTTTTTT	CASNLPMANTGELFF
TRBV6-1	.	.	TRBJ1-5	TGTGCCAGCAGTCGAGGACGTAATAGCAATCAGCCCCAGCATTTT	CASSRGRNSNQPQHF
TRBV11-2	many	.	TRBJ2-2	TGTGCCAGCAGCCCAAGGCGCGGAAACACCGGGGAGCTGTTTTTT	CASSPRRGNTGELFF
TRBV6-5	.	TRBD1	TRBJ2-1	TGTGCCAGCAGTTACGGACAGGGGTTCGATGAGCAGTTCTTC	CASSYGQGFDEQFF
TRBV30	once	.	TRBJ2-1	TGTGCCTGGAGGGGTTCTGGCCCGAGCAATGAGCAGTTCTTC	CAWRGSGPSNEQFF
TRBV5-1	many	.	TRBJ1-4	TGCGCCAGCAGCTTAGGCTATGGGGGCGAAAAACTGTTTTTT	CASSLGYGGEKLFF
TRBV6-1	.	.	TRBJ2-3	TGTGCCAGCACTGAGGGGCTCAGCACAGATACGCAGTATTTT	CASTEGLSTDTQYF
TRBV7-3	many	TRBD1	TRBJ1-1	TGTGCCAGCAGCTTAGGGACAGGGAACACTGAAGCTTTCTTT	CASSLGTGNTEAFF
TRBV5-6	many	.	TRBJ1-5	TGTGCCAGCAGCTTGAATGGGGGGTATAGCAATCAGCCCCAGCATTTT	CASSLNGGYSNQPQHF
TRBV7-6	many	TRBD1	TRBJ1-1	TGTGCCAGCAGCTTAGCGGGGACAGCCTCATCCGGAGCTTTCTTT	CASSLAGTASSGAFF
TRBV28	many	TRBD1	TRBJ1-4	TGTGCCAGCAGTCACACCGACAGGGTTTATGAAAAACTGTTTTTT	CASSHTDRVYEKLFF
TRBV27	few	TRBD2	TRBJ2-3	TGTGCCAGCAGTAGAGCGGGGGCCCCAACTAGCACAGATACGCAGTATTTT	CASSRAGAPTSTDTQYF
TRBV24-1	many	.	TRBJ2-3	TGTGCCACCGAGGGTCAGAACACAGATACGCAGTATTTT	CATEGQNTDTQYF
TRBV3-1	many	TRBD1	TRBJ1-4	TGTGCCAGCAGACTGGGGACAGGGTATAATGAAAAACTGTTTTTT	CASRLGTGYNEKLFF
TRBV7-8	many	.	TRBJ2-5	TGTGCCAGCAGCTTAGTCTCCCAAGAGACCCAGTACTTC	CASSLVSQETQYF